The present T cell receptor (beta chain) was sequenced within a study of cytomegalovirus exposure and HLA in healthy donors. The donors were members of the validation cohort comprising some 130 subjects, separate from the roughly 670-subject first cohort. The germline CDR1 and CDR2 sequences are SGHVS and FNYEAQ. Trimming shortened V by 1 base and J by 3 bases, and 10 bases separated the two germline ends. CDR3 size: 14 residues. A remark on this clone: Its cognate antigen is unknown.

Study results and limitations: The tendency of first-cohort TCR clusters to co-occur in the 100 to 150 validation repertoires emerged from a later analysis. Most TCR sequences were uncommon, yet certain public TCRs appeared in many donors. The study put under 200 TCR beta chains on its list as cytomegalovirus-associated.

Here immunoSEQ multiplex PCR was the method, and the copy in TCRdb shows in-frame clones only, minus some. The sample consists of about 97,000 clones, just under 95% of them appearing once. The genes are TRBV7-6 and TRBJ2-7, with no clear D. This TCR came from a woman aged 18-35 years in good health and CMV-seronegative. Sequencing input: PBMCs. CDR3 coding DNA: TGTGCCAGCAGCTTAGGGTTTGGCCTCTACGAGCAGTACTTC. Translating gives CASSLGFGLYEQYF.